The 12 T cell receptor beta chains below all came from one sample that was sequenced in a study of OX40 agonist ivuxolimab in advanced cancers. Assay used: immunoSEQ multiplex PCR; TCRdb lists only in-frame clones, some missing. The data show roughly 32,000 clones, 75% to 85% seen once. Sequencing used CD4+ or CD8+ T cells sorted from blood, obtained in a trial of the OX40 agonist ivuxolimab. The receptors were sampled from an adult with an advanced solid tumor such as melanoma, head and neck, liver or kidney cancer.

This chain joins TRBV11-2 and TRBJ1-2; D gene unclear. The CDR3 is 11 amino acids. Germline lookup yields CDR1 SGHAT and CDR2 FQNNGV. The V end was cut by 3 bases, the J end by 6 bases, with 5 bases between. The DNA for the CDR3 is TGTGCCAGCAGCTTTCGGGATGGCTACACCTTC. It encodes CASSFRDGYTF.

CDR3 protein: CASSRLVGTGSYEQYF. The CDR3 region has the DNA TGTGCCAGCAGCCGACTTGTAGGGACAGGGTCGTACGAGCAGTACTTC. The V and J genes are TRBV11-2 and TRBJ2-7; TRBD1 agrees at 9 bases. With V trimmed by 5 bases and J by 4 bases, 12 bases remained unmatched. The CDR3 length is 16 residues. From germline, CDR1 is SGHAT and CDR2 FQNNGV.

The chain is built from TRBV14 and TRBJ1-2; 9 bases match TRBD1. V lost 4 bases to trimming and J lost 5 bases; unmatched junction nucleotides: 11. CDR1 and CDR2 (germline): SGHDN, FVKESK. The CDR3 loop spans 16 amino acids. CDR3 in amino acids: CASSPPGTGRTYGYTF. The CDR3 DNA reads as TGTGCCAGCAGCCCGCCCGGGACAGGGAGAACGTATGGCTACACCTTC. Using reference TRBV14 and TRBJ1-2 for the parts outside the CDR3, the full variable domain is EAGVTQFPSHSVIEKGQTVTLRCDPISGHDNLYWYRRVMGKEIKFLLHFVKESKQDESGMPNNRFLAERTGGTYSTLKVQPAELEDSGVYFCASSPPGTGRTYGYTFGSGTRLTVV.

The gene calls are TRBV5-1 and TRBJ2-6; a possible D gene is TRBD2 (6 bases). This CDR3 is built from 17 residues. V was pared by 3 bases and J by 0 bases, with 13 bases between. Germline CDR1 is SGHRS and CDR2 is YFSETQ. CDR3 bases: TGCGCCAGCAGCTCGACTAGAAGTGGCTCTGGGGCCAACGTCCTGACTTTC. Protein product: CASSSTRSGSGANVLTF.

This clone was recorded only once. The genes are TRBV5-1 and TRBJ2-1; possible D gene TRBD2, 6 bases. The CDR3 sequence is 16 residues long. V lost 0 bases, J lost 6 bases, and 16 bases lay in between. Germline V gene sequence: CDR1 SGHRS, CDR2 YFSETQ. In DNA, the CDR3 is TGCGCCAGCAGCTTGGCCCCGGGGGTGATTCCCAATGAGCAGTTCTTC. Protein sequence: CASSLAPGVIPNEQFF.

This chain connects TRBV5-1 to TRBJ1-4; 9 nucleotides agree with TRBD1. Trimming cost V 4 bases and J 4 bases; bases outside gene matches: 5. CDR3 size: 15 residues. Germline V CDR1 and CDR2: SGHRS, YFSETQ. The CDR3 DNA is TGCGCCAGCAGCCCGGGACAGGGCCTTAATGAAAAACTGTTTTTT. Translation gives CASSPGQGLNEKLFF.

The chain is built from TRBV15 and TRBJ2-7, with unresolved D. CDR1 is LNHNV and CDR2 is YYDKDF in the germline V gene (reference sequence). With 0 bases removed from V and 3 bases from J, the gap between germline ends came to 9 bases. The CDR3 contains 14 residues. CDR3 bases: TGTGCCACCAGCAGAGAAGTCCTCTTCTACGAGCAGTACTTC. Translated, it gives CATSREVLFYEQYF.

The gene calls are TRBV4-2 and TRBJ2-2, with TRBD2 identical over 10 bases. V was clipped by 3 bases and J by 0 bases; unmatched bases: 7. The CDR3 runs to 18 residues. Germline CDR1 and CDR2: LGHNA and YNFKEQ. CDR3 nucleotide sequence: TGTGCCAGCAGCCACCCCACTAGCGGGACCTCGAACACCGGGGAGCTGTTTTTT. It yields the protein CASSHPTSGTSNTGELFF.

The DNA for the CDR3 is TGTGCCAGCAGCTTAGGGAGGAATCAGCCCCAGCATTTT. Translated: CASSLGRNQPQHF. V is TRBV7-2 and J is TRBJ1-5, with no clear D. The V gene's germline CDR1 is SGHTA and CDR2 FQGNSA. The CDR3 is 13 residues long. The V end lost 1 base, the J end lost 4 bases, and 5 bases lay between the germline ends.

This clone was counted a few times. V is TRBV5-1 and J is TRBJ2-1, with TRBD2 identical over 11 bases. The length of the CDR3 is 15 residues. Germline CDR1 is SGHRS and CDR2 is YFSETQ. Losses at the gene ends were 3 bases for V and 15 bases for J; bases not matched to a gene: 14. CDR3 sequence: CASSSTSGDAPSPFF. The CDR3 bases are TGCGCCAGCAGCTCGACTAGCGGGGATGCCCCAAGTCCGTTCTTC.

This chain joins TRBV27 and TRBJ2-7, with D possibly TRBD2 on 6 matching bases. Looked up from germline, CDR1 is MNHEY and CDR2 is SMNVEV (reference sequence). V lost 3 bases and J 4 bases, leaving 10 bases between the germline ends. The CDR3 is made up of 13 amino acids. The chain's CDR3 is CASSFQGGYEQYF. CDR3 sequence (DNA): TGTGCCAGCAGTTTTCAGGGAGGATACGAGCAGTACTTC.

This chain joins TRBV19 and TRBJ2-6; D possibly corresponds to TRBD2 (5 bases). The CDR3 consists of 15 residues. Germline-derived CDR1 and CDR2 are LNHDA and SQIVND (reference sequence). V lost 0 bases and J lost 8, with 11 bases in between. Here the CDR3 DNA reads TGTGCCAGTAGTATAGATCCCGGGGTGACCAACGTCCTGACTTTC. Translation gives CASSIDPGVTNVLTF.